The 18 T cell receptor beta chains in this list originate from one sample, sequenced in a study of CD8 T cells in ankylosing spondylitis. Study-level findings and limits: Seemingly characteristic of ankylosing spondylitis blood was a TCR beta motif consisting of eight highly homologous variants.

These TCRs are of unknown antigen specificity. From the 5' RACE reads, TCRdb called clonotypes with MiXCR, one entry per CDR3 protein. The table lists about 200,000 distinct CDR3 sequences, just under 7.5% of them singletons, with more than 13% in the top ten. Sequenced material: blood, either unsorted or a sorted T cell fraction (not recorded which). These receptors originate from a male donor with ankylosing spondylitis.

There are many counts of this clonotype. The chain couples TRBV5-1 to TRBJ1-1; D is perhaps TRBD1 (6 bases). V was cut by 4 bases and J by 4 bases, with 11 bases left in between. This CDR3 spans 13 amino acids. Germline CDR1 and CDR2: SGHRS and YFSETQ. For the CDR3, the DNA is TGCGCCAGCAGCCCGGACAGAACCACTGAAGCTTTCTTT. Residues: CASSPDRTTEAFF.

This clonotype was picked up many times. The chain couples TRBV7-8 to TRBJ2-5; a possible D gene is TRBD1 (6 bases). V lost 4 bases, J lost 2 bases, and 20 bases lay in between. Germline loops: CDR1 SGHVS, CDR2 FQNEAQ. This CDR3 has 17 amino acids. This CDR3 reads CASSSYRVPLGQETQYF. In DNA, the CDR3 is TGTGCCAGCAGCTCTTACAGGGTGCCCCTAGGTCAAGAGACCCAGTACTTC. Variable domain in full (rest from reference TRBV7-8 and TRBJ2-5): GAGVSQSPRYKVAKRGQDVALRCDPISGHVSLFWYQQALGQGPEFLTYFQNEAQLDKSGLPSDRFFAERPEGSVSTLKIQRTQQEDSAVYLCASSSYRVPLGQETQYFGPGTRLLVL.

In this sample, this clonotype turned up many times. The chain has TRBV2 and TRBJ2-2, with D possibly matching TRBD2 (5 bases). Germline-derived CDR1 and CDR2 are SNHLY and FYNNEI. The CDR3 extends over 11 amino acids. With 7 bases removed from V and 9 bases from J, the gap between germline ends came to 9 bases. The CDR3: CASTGKRELFF. The CDR3, as DNA: TGTGCCAGCACGGGGAAAAGGGAGCTGTTTTTT.

The chain recombines TRBV10-3 with TRBJ2-7; D is tentatively TRBD1 or TRBD2 (5 bases each). This CDR3 is built from 14 residues. Germline CDR1 reads ENHRY; CDR2 reads SYGVKD. The ends were cut back, 11 bases at V and 0 bases at J, with 17 bases in the middle. The CDR3, as DNA: TGTGCCTCACACCGGGACCGACTCTCCTACGAGCAGTACTTC. Its protein is CASHRDRLSYEQYF.

This clonotype occurred many times. The gene calls are TRBV6-5 and TRBJ2-4, with D perhaps given as TRBD1 or TRBD2 (6 bases each). The germline CDR1 and CDR2 sequences are MNHEY and SVGAGI. V lost 3 bases and J 7 bases, leaving 16 bases between the germline ends. The CDR3 totals 15 residues. CDR3 bases: TGTGCCAGCAGTTATCTTGGGGGGCCGGGGAACATTCAGTACTTC. Its protein is CASSYLGGPGNIQYF.

This clonotype has a handful of counts. The chain couples TRBV7-6 to TRBJ1-4, with no clear D. The V gene lost 5 bases and the J gene lost 13 bases, with 11 bases spanning the gap. CDR3 length: 11 amino acids. The germline V gene has CDR1 SGHVS and CDR2 FNYEAQ. In DNA, the CDR3 is TGTGCCAGCAGCGCCGGACCGCTACTGTTTTTT. It yields the protein CASSAGPLLFF.

This clonotype was counted many times. The gene calls are TRBV27 and TRBJ1-1, with 7 bases that match TRBD1. The CDR3 has 15 residues. J was trimmed by 5 bases and V by 4 bases; bases with no gene match: 10. CDR1 is MNHEY, CDR2 SMNVEV, per germline (reference sequence). The DNA of the CDR3 is TGTGCCAGCAGTTCTGGTGGGGACAGCAGAACTGAAGCTTTCTTT. This sequence encodes CASSSGGDSRTEAFF.

As regards this clonotype: This sequence may be a read error, since a much larger clone differs from it by one base. This chain links TRBV20-1 with TRBJ2-7; TRBD2 aligns across 10 bases. Germline loops: CDR1 DFQATT, CDR2 SNEGSKA (reference sequence). This CDR3 region has 14 residues. CDR3 sequence reads: CSARRSGGAYEQHF. The CDR3 coding sequence is TGCAGTGCTAGACGGAGCGGGGGGGCGTACGAGCAGCACTTC.

This clonotype has ten or more counts. The CDR3, as DNA: TGCAGTGCTAGGGGAGATACGAACTATGGCTACACCTTC. It specifies CSARGDTNYGYTF. V gene TRBV20-1 combines with J gene TRBJ1-2, with unresolved D. The CDR3 length is 13 residues. V lost 3 bases and J 2 bases, leaving 10 bases between the germline ends. The V gene's germline CDR1 is DFQATT and CDR2 SNEGSKA (reference sequence).

This clonotype was found many times. This rearrangement joins TRBV28 to TRBJ2-2; D gene ambiguous. The CDR3 consists of 14 residues. Trimming took 5 bases from V and 3 from J, leaving 10 bases between them. Germline V gives CDR1 MDHEN, CDR2 SYDVKM. The CDR3 DNA reads as TGTGCCAGCAGTCGAGGCTACGACACCGGGGAGCTGTTTTTT. As protein: CASSRGYDTGELFF.

This clonotype occurred many times. The J gene is TRBJ2-2, the V gene TRBV12-3 or TRBV12-4; D unclear. This CDR3 has 14 residues. V was cut by 3 bases and J by 1 base, with 6 bases left in between. For the CDR3, the DNA is TGTGCCAGCAGTTTGGTAGAGAACACCGGGGAGCTGTTTTTT. Protein product: CASSLVENTGELFF.

This chain connects TRBV21-1 to TRBJ1-1. TRBV21-1 is classified as a pseudogene. This CDR3 is built from 14 residues. The CDR3 sequence: CASSSGLGGTEAFF. CDR3 in DNA: TGTGCCAGCAGCTCCGGACTGGGAGGCACTGAAGCTTTCTTT.

This clonotype appeared many times. The chain employs TRBV27 and TRBJ1-3, with a tentative D call TRBD1 (5 bases). Germline V gene data show CDR1 as MNHEY and CDR2 as SMNVEV (reference sequence). This CDR3 region has 15 residues. The V end was cut by 3 bases, the J end by 4 bases, with 13 bases between. CDR3 sequence: CASSFGAGTGNTIYF. The DNA for the CDR3 is TGTGCCAGCAGTTTCGGGGCAGGGACCGGAAACACCATATATTTT.

This clonotype appeared many times. The J gene is TRBJ2-2, the V gene TRBV4-3, with D hard to call. Between the trimmed V and J ends, which lost 3 bases and 6 bases, there was a span of 11 bases. The CDR3 runs to 14 residues. Germline CDR1 is LGHNA and CDR2 is YSLEER. DNA of the CDR3: TGCGCCAGCAGCCAGGATACAGCCGCCGGGGAGCTGTTTTTT. Translating it yields CASSQDTAAGELFF.

This clonotype was seen repeatedly, ten times or more. This chain joins TRBV9 and TRBJ1-5, with 7 bases matching TRBD1. This CDR3 is built from 14 residues. The germline CDR1 and CDR2 sequences are SGDLS and YYNGEE. Losses at the gene ends were 3 bases for V and 0 bases for J; bases not matched to a gene: 0. The CDR3 DNA reads TGTGCCAGCAGCGGGGACAGTAGCAATCAGCCCCAGCATTTT. Translation: CASSGDSSNQPQHF.

This clonotype has at least ten counts. The chain has TRBV20-1 and TRBJ1-6; no clear D gene. Germline CDR1 DFQATT, CDR2 SNEGSKA (reference sequence). V lost 3 bases and J 4 bases, leaving 4 bases between the germline ends. This CDR3 region has 12 residues. CDR3 region: CSARLYNSPLHF. Here the CDR3 DNA reads TGCAGTGCTAGGCTTTATAATTCACCCCTCCACTTT.

This clonotype occurred many times. This chain connects TRBV7-9 to TRBJ2-5, with D perhaps being TRBD1 or TRBD2 (5 bases each). Germline loops: CDR1 SEHNR, CDR2 FQNEAQ (reference sequence). Between the trimmed V and J ends, which lost 3 bases and 5 bases, there was a span of 19 bases. CDR3 length: 16 residues. The DNA of the CDR3 is TGTGCCAGCAGCTTCGAAGGGGCGCTAGCAAGGGAGACCCAGTACTTC. Encoded protein: CASSFEGALARETQYF.

This clonotype was counted between two and nine times. The rearrangement joins TRBV14 to TRBJ1-1, with D unclear. The ends were cut back, 0 bases at V and 11 bases at J, with 10 bases in the middle. In germline, CDR1 is SGHDN, CDR2 FVKESK. CDR3 length: 12 residues. The CDR3 sequence: CASSQDNEGAFF. DNA of the CDR3: TGTGCCAGCAGCCAAGATAATGAGGGTGCTTTCTTT.